The 18 T cell receptor beta chains listed next were all sequenced from one sample in a study of CD8 T cells in Susac syndrome. RNA totalling about 0.5 to 1 ug underwent reverse transcription with random hexamers. TCRdb ran MiXCR on the immunoSEQ multiplex PCR reads and lists one entry per CDR3 protein. The repertoire holds more than 250,000 distinct CDR3 sequences, roughly nine tenths seen once, with approximately 0.065% in the top ten. The sequenced sample was CD4+ T cells from PBMCs. These receptors all stem from a human donor with multiple sclerosis.

The chain links TRBV5-4 to TRBJ2-2; the D gene could be TRBD1 or TRBD2 (6 bases each). The V end was cut by 0 bases, the J end by 5 bases, with 11 bases between. The V gene's germline CDR1 is SGHNT and CDR2 YYREEE (reference sequence). This CDR3 is built from 15 residues. CDR3: CASSLGGGRTGELFF. In DNA, the CDR3 is TGTGCCAGCAGCTTGGGTGGGGGGCGTACCGGGGAGCTGTTTTTT.

This clonotype appeared a single time. The genes are TRBV12-5 and TRBJ2-3, with TRBD2 matching over 13 bases. With 6 bases clipped from V and 0 bases from J, the junction kept 9 bases outside the gene matches. CDR1 LGHNT and CDR2 FRNRAP come from the germline V gene. The CDR3 sequence is 18 residues long. CDR3 in DNA: TGTGCTAGTGGAACACAAGGACTAGCGGGAGTGAGCACAGATACGCAGTATTTT. Protein sequence: CASGTQGLAGVSTDTQYF.

The V gene is TRBV9, the J gene TRBJ2-2; 8 nucleotides agree with TRBD2. V trimming: 4 bases; J trimming: 5 bases; junction bases outside the gene matches: 7. This CDR3 is 15 amino acids long. Germline V CDR1 and CDR2: SGDLS, YYNGEE. DNA of the CDR3: TGTGCCAGCAGCACCGGGACTAGGCAGACCGGGGAGCTGTTTTTT. Translation: CASSTGTRQTGELFF.

V gene TRBV12-5 combines with J gene TRBJ1-2, with D perhaps TRBD1 (5 bases). This CDR3 is 15 amino acids long. The germline V gene encodes CDR1 LGHNT and CDR2 FRNRAP. Trimming took off 6 bases at V and 4 bases at J, with 18 bases between the two ends. The CDR3 sequence: CASGPLSPQAYGYTF. The DNA for the CDR3 is TGTGCTAGTGGCCCCCTGTCCCCACAGGCCTATGGCTACACCTTC.

The CDR3 nucleotides are TGTGCCAGCAGCCCTCCACCGGGTAGGGACAGGGTTTACGAGCAGTACTTC. Its protein product is CASSPPPGRDRVYEQYF. This chain links TRBV7-9 with TRBJ2-7, with 9 positions matching TRBD1. The CDR3 loop spans 17 amino acids. CDR1 SEHNR and CDR2 FQNEAQ come from the germline V gene (reference sequence). After removal of 5 bases from V and 4 bases from J, the junction contained 15 bases not matched to a gene.

The chain is built from TRBV12-3 or TRBV12-4 and TRBJ2-5, with D perhaps matching TRBD1 (6 bases). The ends were cut back, 5 bases at V and 2 bases at J, with 15 bases in the middle. The CDR3 has 15 amino acids. Here the CDR3 DNA reads TGTGCCAGCAGTCCCGGCCAGGGGAGACAAGAGACCCAGTACTTC. Encoded protein: CASSPGQGRQETQYF.

This clonotype was seen just once. The V gene is TRBV5-1, the J gene TRBJ2-7; maybe TRBD2 (6 bases). The CDR3 covers 16 residues. Germline V gene sequence: CDR1 SGHRS, CDR2 YFSETQ. The V end lost 4 bases, the J end lost 4 bases, and 21 bases lay between the germline ends. The CDR3 reads CASSPRTGLEGYEQYF. CDR3 coding DNA: TGCGCCAGCAGCCCTAGGACGGGACTTGAGGGTTACGAGCAGTACTTC.

This chain connects TRBV11-1 to TRBJ1-5; 8 bases agree with TRBD1. Trimming removed 5 bases from V and 1 base from J; junction bases left unmatched: 4. The CDR3 length is 15 residues. The germline CDR1 and CDR2 sequences are SGHAT and FQDESV (reference sequence). CDR3 residues: CASSVRDRSNQPQHF. CDR3 nucleotide sequence: TGTGCCAGCAGCGTCCGGGACAGGAGCAATCAGCCCCAGCATTTT.

The rearrangement uses TRBV27 and TRBJ2-7; possible D gene TRBD1, 8 bases. V gave up 8 bases and J gave up 3 bases, with 17 bases separating them. Germline V gene data show CDR1 as MNHEY and CDR2 as SMNVEV (reference sequence). The CDR3 extends over 14 amino acids. CDR3 sequence (DNA): TGTGCCAGCTCAGACAGGGGAGGGCTCTACGAGCAGTACTTC. Residues: CASSDRGGLYEQYF.

Here the CDR3 reads CASKIGTGNTGELFF. The CDR3 DNA follows: TGTGCCAGCAAAATCGGGACAGGGAACACCGGGGAGCTGTTTTTT. J is TRBJ2-2 and V is TRBV2; 8 bases align to TRBD1. From germline, CDR1 is SNHLY and CDR2 FYNNEI. This CDR3 has 15 amino acids. V lost 7 bases and J lost 1; bases outside the gene matches: 5.

The chain is built from TRBV12-3 or TRBV12-4 and TRBJ2-5; D perhaps matches TRBD1 (5 bases). Between the trimmed V and J ends, which lost 5 bases and 2 bases, there was a span of 12 bases. The length of the CDR3 is 14 residues. The CDR3 DNA sequence: TGTGCCAGCAGTCAGATGGGGCAGCAAGAGACCCAGTACTTC. It specifies CASSQMGQQETQYF.

This chain uses TRBV7-2 with TRBJ2-2, with D uncertain. Germline lookup yields CDR1 SGHTA and CDR2 FQGNSA. CDR3 length equals 13 residues. Trimming removed 3 bases from V and 1 base from J, with 3 bases in between. CDR3 sequence (DNA): TGTGCCAGCAGCTTTAGGAACACCGGGGAGCTGTTTTTT. Amino acids: CASSFRNTGELFF.

This clonotype was counted a single time. The CDR3 here is CASGRTFEGGLPNEQFF. The CDR3 DNA is TGTGCCAGCGGCCGGACCTTTGAGGGGGGCCTACCCAATGAGCAGTTCTTC. The chain carries TRBV6-1 and TRBJ2-1, with D perhaps TRBD1 or TRBD2 (6 bases each). The CDR3 loop spans 17 amino acids. Trimming removed 8 bases at V and 6 bases at J, with 26 bases between. CDR1 is MNHNS, CDR2 SASEGT, per germline.

The chain is built from TRBV7-8 and TRBJ2-4; 13 positions agree with TRBD2. The germline CDR1 and CDR2 sequences are SGHVS and FQNEAQ. The CDR3 extends over 20 amino acids. J gave up 0 bases and V 5 bases, and 13 bases lay outside the gene matches. The DNA for the CDR3 is TGTGCCAGCAGCAATACGCGGGGACTAGCGGGACTCCGAGCCAAAAACATTCAGTACTTC. Protein product: CASSNTRGLAGLRAKNIQYF.

This sequence joins TRBV10-3 and TRBJ2-3; 10 bases line up with TRBD1. CDR1 is ENHRY and CDR2 is SYGVKD in the germline V gene. V was pared by 7 bases and J by 4 bases, with 11 bases of the junction left unmatched. The CDR3 consists of 16 residues. CDR3 region: CAIKNPGTGDSDTQYF. The CDR3 bases are TGTGCCATCAAAAATCCCGGGACAGGGGATTCAGATACGCAGTATTTT.

V is TRBV9 and J is TRBJ1-3; 7 nucleotides align to TRBD1. This CDR3 has 15 amino acids. The V segment lost 6 bases and the J segment 4 bases; nucleotides outside the gene matches: 10. Per the germline V gene, CDR1 is SGDLS and CDR2 is YYNGEE. CDR3 protein: CASTRDLDRGNTIYF. Written as DNA, the CDR3 is TGTGCCAGCACACGCGACTTGGACAGGGGAAACACCATATATTTT.

This clonotype was seen a handful of times. This chain joins TRBV7-3 and TRBJ1-2; D remains ambiguous. CDR1 and CDR2 from the germline V gene are SGHTA and FQGTGA. Trimming stripped 0 bases from V and 6 bases from J, with 8 bases between. The CDR3 runs 13 residues. CDR3 residues: CASSLTGTDGYTF. The CDR3 nucleotides read TGTGCCAGCAGCTTAACGGGAACAGATGGCTACACCTTC.

CDR3 in amino acids: CASSSGRGTEAFF. The CDR3 DNA follows: TGTGCCAGCAGTTCTGGGCGGGGGACTGAAGCTTTCTTT. The genes are TRBV12-3 or TRBV12-4 and TRBJ1-1, with D maybe TRBD1 (5 bases). Trimming cost V 4 bases and J 5 bases, with 11 bases left between them. The CDR3 loop spans 13 amino acids.